The 12 T cell receptor beta chains below all came from one sample that was sequenced in a study of blood T cell repertoires in COVID-19. Generated by immunoSEQ multiplex PCR, the TCRdb table keeps only in-frame clones and is missing some. This table has some 27,000 clones, around 88% appearing once. Sequencing used peripheral blood. These TCRs come from a human donor in a cohort sampled during active COVID-19.

The V and J genes are TRBV27 and TRBJ2-3; D is ambiguous. The germline gives CDR1 MNHEY, CDR2 SMNVEV (reference sequence). Between the trimmed V and J ends, which lost 0 bases and 7 bases, there was a span of 14 bases. CDR3 length: 15 amino acids. CDR3 loop: CASSLSEPRAYTQYF. In DNA form, the CDR3 reads TGTGCCAGCAGTTTATCCGAGCCGCGAGCGTATACGCAGTATTTT.

This clone has only a few counts. The chain links TRBV4-1 to TRBJ1-6; a weak D match, TRBD1 (6 bases). The V gene lost 4 bases and the J gene lost 7 bases, with 14 bases spanning the gap. CDR1 is MGHRA, CDR2 YSYEKL, per germline. This CDR3 has 15 residues. The DNA of the CDR3 is TGCGCCAGCAGCCTCCCGGACAGAGTCAATTCACCCCTCCACTTT. It is translated as CASSLPDRVNSPLHF.

The V and J genes are TRBV28 and TRBJ2-1, with D possibly TRBD1 on 6 matching bases. Germline values: CDR1 MDHEN, CDR2 SYDVKM. The CDR3 has 18 residues. The ends were cut back, 3 bases at V and 3 bases at J, with 21 bases in the middle. CDR3 protein: CASSFQPGHGAVYNEQFF. The CDR3 coding sequence is TGTGCCAGCAGTTTTCAGCCGGGACACGGTGCGGTCTACAATGAGCAGTTCTTC.

V is TRBV7-8 and J is TRBJ2-5; D is perhaps TRBD2 (5 bases). V lost 2 bases to trimming and J lost 4 bases, with 17 bases between them. The length of the CDR3 is 16 residues. CDR1 SGHVS and CDR2 FQNEAQ come from the germline V gene. CDR3 in amino acids: CASSLFLGDGGETQYF. CDR3 nucleotides: TGTGCCAGCAGCTTATTCCTCGGGGATGGCGGAGAGACCCAGTACTTC.

The chain links TRBV6-2 or TRBV6-3 to TRBJ1-5; D call uncertain. V lost 0 bases to trimming and J lost 5 bases, with 5 bases between them. Germline CDR1 is MNHEY and CDR2 is SVGEGT. The CDR3 covers 13 residues. Here the CDR3 reads CASSYSGDQPQHF. The CDR3 nucleotides read TGTGCCAGCAGTTACTCCGGAGATCAGCCCCAGCATTTT.

The gene calls are TRBV5-1 and TRBJ1-1; 9 bases match TRBD1. V lost 2 bases to trimming and J lost 5 bases; unmatched junction nucleotides: 7. The germline V gene encodes CDR1 SGHRS and CDR2 YFSETQ. This CDR3 is 15 amino acids long. This chain's CDR3 is CASSFTGGGGTEAFF. The CDR3 coding sequence is TGCGCCAGCAGCTTTACAGGGGGCGGGGGTACTGAAGCTTTCTTT.

V usage is TRBV7-8 and J usage is TRBJ2-1, with 7 bases aligning to TRBD2. Germline CDR1 SGHVS, CDR2 FQNEAQ. The CDR3 covers 16 residues. V shed 9 bases, J shed 0 bases, and the junction held 11 bases outside the gene matches. The CDR3 DNA is TGTGCCAGTACTAGGGCCGGGGGGAGCTCCTACAATGAGCAGTTCTTC. Translating gives CASTRAGGSSYNEQFF.

J is TRBJ1-2 and V is TRBV5-8, with 10 bases lining up with TRBD1. Germline CDR1 reads SGHTS; CDR2 reads YDEGEE. V trimming: 2 bases; J trimming: 5 bases; junction bases outside the gene matches: 3. This CDR3 comprises 14 residues. This chain's CDR3 is CASSFPDRGYGYTF. The CDR3 region has the DNA TGTGCCAGCAGCTTCCCGGACAGGGGGTATGGCTACACCTTC.

This rearrangement joins TRBV3-1 (or the pseudogene TRBV3-2) to TRBJ1-3, with 7 bases aligning to TRBD1. J lost 0 bases, V lost 6 bases, and 8 bases had no gene match. CDR3 size: 16 residues. Germline V lookup: CDR1 LGHDT, CDR2 YNNKEL (reference sequence). CDR3 sequence (DNA): TGTGCCAGCAGAAAAGGGACAGCGAGCTCTGGAAACACCATATATTTT. Its translation is CASRKGTASSGNTIYF.

The V call is TRBV10-3, the J call TRBJ1-1; 7 bases line up with TRBD1. This CDR3 is built from 14 residues. Germline V gives CDR1 ENHRY, CDR2 SYGVKD. The junction had 6 bases not matched to a gene; V was cut back by 7 bases and J by 1 base. The CDR3 DNA reads as TGTGCCATCACAGGGACAGCCGGGAACACTGAAGCTTTCTTT. Protein: CAITGTAGNTEAFF.

The rearrangement uses TRBV3-1 (or the pseudogene TRBV3-2) and TRBJ2-7; maybe TRBD1 (5 bases). CDR3 length: 15 residues. V was pared by 6 bases and J by 5 bases, with 20 bases between. CDR1 is LGHDT, CDR2 YNNKEL, per germline (reference sequence). The CDR3 here is CASSQWAGPRDEQYF. CDR3 in DNA: TGTGCCAGCAGTCAGTGGGCAGGGCCCAGGGACGAGCAGTACTTC.

The J gene is TRBJ2-7, the V gene TRBV9; 7 bases line up with TRBD1. V lost 3 bases to trimming and J lost 2 bases; unmatched junction nucleotides: 8. CDR1 is SGDLS, CDR2 YYNGEE, per germline. The CDR3 contains 15 residues. CDR3 sequence (DNA): TGTGCCAGCAGCGCCCGGGACAGAGGCGCCTACGAGCAGTACTTC. Its translation is CASSARDRGAYEQYF.